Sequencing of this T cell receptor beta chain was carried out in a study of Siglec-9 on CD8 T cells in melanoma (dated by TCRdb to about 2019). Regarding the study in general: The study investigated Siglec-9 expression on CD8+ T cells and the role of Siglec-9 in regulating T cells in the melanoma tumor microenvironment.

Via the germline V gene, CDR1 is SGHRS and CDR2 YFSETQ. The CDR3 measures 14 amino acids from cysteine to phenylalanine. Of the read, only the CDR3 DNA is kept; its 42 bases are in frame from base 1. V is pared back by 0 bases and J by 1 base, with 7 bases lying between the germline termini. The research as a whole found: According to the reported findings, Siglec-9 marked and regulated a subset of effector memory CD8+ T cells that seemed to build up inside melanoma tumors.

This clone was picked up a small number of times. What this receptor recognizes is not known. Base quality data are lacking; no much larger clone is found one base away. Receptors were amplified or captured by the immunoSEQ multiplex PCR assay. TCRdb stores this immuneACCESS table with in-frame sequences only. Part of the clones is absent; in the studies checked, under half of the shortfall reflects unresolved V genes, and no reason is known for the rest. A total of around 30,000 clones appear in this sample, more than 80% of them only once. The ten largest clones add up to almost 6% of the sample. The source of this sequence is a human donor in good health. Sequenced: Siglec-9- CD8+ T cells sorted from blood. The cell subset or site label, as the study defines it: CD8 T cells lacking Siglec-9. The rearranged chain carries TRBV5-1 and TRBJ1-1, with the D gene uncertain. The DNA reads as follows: TGCGCCAGCAGCTTGGTGTCCACGAACACTGAAGCTTTCTTT. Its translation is CASSLVSTNTEAFF.